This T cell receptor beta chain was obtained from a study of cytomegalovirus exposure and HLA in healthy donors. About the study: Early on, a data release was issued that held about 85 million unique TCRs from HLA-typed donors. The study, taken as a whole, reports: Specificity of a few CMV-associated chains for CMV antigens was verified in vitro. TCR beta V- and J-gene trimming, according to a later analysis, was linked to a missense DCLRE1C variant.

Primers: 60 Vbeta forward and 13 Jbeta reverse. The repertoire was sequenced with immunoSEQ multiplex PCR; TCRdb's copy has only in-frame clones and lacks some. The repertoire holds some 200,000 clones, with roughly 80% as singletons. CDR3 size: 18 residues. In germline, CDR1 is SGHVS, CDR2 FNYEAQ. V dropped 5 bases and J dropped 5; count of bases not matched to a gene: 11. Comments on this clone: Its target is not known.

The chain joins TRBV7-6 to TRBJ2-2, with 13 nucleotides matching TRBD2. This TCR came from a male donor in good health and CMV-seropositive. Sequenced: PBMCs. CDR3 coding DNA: TGTGCCAGCAGCCCCTGGACTAGCGGGAGAATCGAGACCGGGGAGCTGTTTTTT. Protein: CASSPWTSGRIETGELFF.